These T cell receptor beta chains were read from a single sample in a study of blood T cell repertoires in COVID-19. Assay used: immunoSEQ multiplex PCR; TCRdb lists only in-frame clones, some missing. The table shows 10,000 to 15,000 clones, with around four fifths occurring only once. Sequencing was done on a sample of peripheral blood. The receptors stem from a human donor in a cohort sampled during active COVID-19. Each CDR3 is given with its conserved first and last residue. A D gene is named only where the DNA matches it firmly. For some rows the clone size is stated as once, few or many, or as a class when expanded; others skip it.

v_call	clone_size	j_call	cdr3_length	d_call	cdr3_nt	cdr3_aa
TRBV28	-	TRBJ1-1	10	-	TGTGCCAGCAGGGACAGTGAAGCTTTCTTT	CASRDSEAFF
TRBV19	-	TRBJ2-5	14	TRBD1	TGTGCCAGTAGTGGGACAGGGGGCGGCGAGACCCAGTACTTC	CASSGTGGGETQYF
TRBV7-9	-	TRBJ2-1	14	-	TGTGCCAGCACCTTGAGGGACATTTACAATGAGCAGTTCTTC	CASTLRDIYNEQFF
TRBV6-2/TRBV6-3	-	TRBJ2-1	12	-	TGTGCCAGCAGCCCACTGGGGGCAGGGTGGTTCTTC	CASSPLGAGWFF
TRBV5-5	-	TRBJ1-1	14	TRBD1	TGTGCCAGCAGCCCTCGACAGGGGAACACTGAAGCTTTCTTT	CASSPRQGNTEAFF
TRBV7-9	-	TRBJ1-2	12	-	TGTGCCAGCAGCCTTGGACCGGGGGGCTACACCTTC	CASSLGPGGYTF
TRBV2	-	TRBJ2-3	13	TRBD1	TGTGCCAGCAGTTCACAGGGGGCAGATACGCAGTATTTT	CASSSQGADTQYF
TRBV18	-	TRBJ1-1	13	-	TGTGCCAGCTCACTGACTGCATACACTGAAGCTTTCTTT	CASSLTAYTEAFF
TRBV30	-	TRBJ1-6	12	-	TGTGCCTGGAGTAAGGGGCGATCACCCCTCCACTTT	CAWSKGRSPLHF
TRBV5-5	-	TRBJ2-2	16	TRBD1	TGTGCCAGCAGCTTGCCCGGGACAGGGGGCGGCGGGGAGCTGTTTTTT	CASSLPGTGGGGELFF
TRBV7-9	-	TRBJ2-1	14	-	TGTGCCAGCAGCCCCGGTAACGTAAACAATGAGCAGTTCTTC	CASSPGNVNNEQFF
TRBV9	-	TRBJ1-2	14	-	TGTGCCAGCAGCGTAGGAGGGCCCCAATCTGGCTACACCTTC	CASSVGGPQSGYTF
TRBV5-8	-	TRBJ1-1	16	-	TGTGCCAGCAGCTTGCGTTCCCTAAATCCGAACACTGAAGCTTTCTTT	CASSLRSLNPNTEAFF
TRBV27	-	TRBJ1-1	16	-	TGTGCCAGCCGCGGGGGGGCCCGCGGGGAGAGCACTGAAGCTTTCTTT	CASRGGARGESTEAFF
TRBV7-9	-	TRBJ1-5	14	-	TGTGCCAGCAGCTCGATCTATAGCAATCAGCCCCAGCATTTT	CASSSIYSNQPQHF
TRBV5-1	-	TRBJ1-5	14	TRBD1	TGCGCCAGCAGCACCCCGGGACAGTACCAGCCCCAGCATTTT	CASSTPGQYQPQHF
TRBV6-1	-	TRBJ2-2	15	TRBD2	TGTGCCGGTTCGCCGGGACTAGCAGGTGCCGGGGAGCTGTTTTTT	CAGSPGLAGAGELFF
TRBV6-2/TRBV6-3	-	TRBJ1-5	14	-	TGTGCCAGCAGTTACTCCGGGGTAGGTCAGCCCCAGCATTTT	CASSYSGVGQPQHF
TRBV5-1	-	TRBJ2-3	15	TRBD1	TGCGCCAGCAGCTCGGGACAGGGGGCCGCAGATACGCAGTATTTT	CASSSGQGAADTQYF
TRBV18	-	TRBJ1-1	15	TRBD1	TGTGCCAGCGCCGTCACAGGGGCGGGCAACGCTGAAGCTTTCTTT	CASAVTGAGNAEAFF
TRBV5-4	few	TRBJ1-2	14	-	TGTGCCAGCAGCTTCGGGCAGGGCAACTATGGCTACACCTTC	CASSFGQGNYGYTF
TRBV5-4	-	TRBJ2-7	14	-	TGTGCCAGCAGCTTGATGGGCACTGATTTGGAGCAGTACTTC	CASSLMGTDLEQYF
TRBV27	-	TRBJ2-1	14	-	TGTGCCAGCAGGGGGCAGATAACCTACAATGAGCAGTTCTTC	CASRGQITYNEQFF
TRBV27	few	TRBJ1-2	14	TRBD1	TGTGCCAGCAGACCTACAGGGGGCGCGGTAGGCTACACCTTC	CASRPTGGAVGYTF
TRBV9	medium-sized	TRBJ1-6	15	TRBD1	TGTGCCAGCAGCACCGGGGACAGTTATAATTCACCCCTCCACTTT	CASSTGDSYNSPLHF
TRBV5-1	-	TRBJ2-5	14	TRBD1	TGCGCCAGCAGCTTGGCTACAGGGGTAGAGACCCAGTACTTC	CASSLATGVETQYF
TRBV4-1	-	TRBJ2-1	15	TRBD2	TGCGCCAGCAGCGTTAGGGCGGGGGAGTTTCATGAGCAGTTCTTC	CASSVRAGEFHEQFF
TRBV7-9	-	TRBJ2-2	14	-	TGTGCCAGCACTTGGCTAGCGTTTACCGGGGAGCTGTTTTTT	CASTWLAFTGELFF
TRBV5-1	-	TRBJ2-3	15	TRBD2	TGCGCCAGCAGCCGGACTAGCCTTAGCACAGATACGCAGTATTTT	CASSRTSLSTDTQYF
TRBV29-1	-	TRBJ2-3	12	TRBD1	TGCAGCGTAACAGGGGGCACAGATACGCAGTATTTT	CSVTGGTDTQYF